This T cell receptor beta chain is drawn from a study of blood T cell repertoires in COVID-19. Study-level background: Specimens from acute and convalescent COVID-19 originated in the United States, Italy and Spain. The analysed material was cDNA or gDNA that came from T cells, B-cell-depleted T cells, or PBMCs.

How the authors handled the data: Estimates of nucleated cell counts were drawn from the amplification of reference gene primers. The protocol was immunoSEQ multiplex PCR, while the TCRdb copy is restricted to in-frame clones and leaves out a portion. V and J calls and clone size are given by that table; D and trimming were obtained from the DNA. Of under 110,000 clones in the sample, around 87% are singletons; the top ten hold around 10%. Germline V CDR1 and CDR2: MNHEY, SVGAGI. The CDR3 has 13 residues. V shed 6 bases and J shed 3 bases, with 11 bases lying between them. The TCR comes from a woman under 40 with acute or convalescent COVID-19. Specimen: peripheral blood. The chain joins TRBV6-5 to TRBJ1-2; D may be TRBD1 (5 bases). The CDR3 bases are TGTGCCAGCAGATCACAGGTGGACTATGGCTACACCTTC. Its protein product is CASRSQVDYGYTF.